The 22 T cell receptor beta chains in this list originate from one sample, sequenced in a study of patients and donors after allogeneic stem cell transplantation (dated by TCRdb to the early 2020s). Library generation was performed with RT-PCR. The run used a NextSeq 550. The raw public data were reprocessed by TCRdb itself: fastp quality trimming at Q25, MiXCR clonotype calling, in-frame beta chains only. A single entry per CDR3 protein holds the most common genes and DNA from its merged rows. The table for this sample lists about 87,000 distinct CDR3 sequences; around 5% of them were counted only once. The ten largest clones take up approximately 2.5% of the sample. The sample comprised blood, either unsorted or a sorted T cell fraction (not recorded which). The receptor set was obtained from a human donor who was either an allogeneic HSCT recipient or a stem cell or donor lymphocyte infusion donor (not recorded which). It is not recorded whose cells these are; they may come from a transplant donor.

Many counts were recorded for this clonotype. This chain uses TRBV6-5 with TRBJ2-1, with D perhaps TRBD1 or TRBD2 (6 bases each). The CDR3 has 17 residues. The germline gives CDR1 MNHEY, CDR2 SVGAGI. The V and J ends lost 2 bases and 3 bases respectively, with 17 bases between them. For the CDR3, the DNA is TGTGCCAGCAGTTACGGGCCCCCAGGGGACTTCTACAATGAGCAGTTCTTC. Residues: CASSYGPPGDFYNEQFF.

Only a few counts were recorded for this clonotype. This chain joins TRBV9 and TRBJ2-1, with 13 bases lining up with TRBD2. The ends lost 2 bases at V and 7 bases at J; junction bases unmatched: 9. Germline assignment: CDR1 SGDLS and CDR2 YYNGEE. The CDR3 is 17 amino acids. The CDR3 DNA reads as TGTGCCAGCAGCGTTACCCTACTAGCGGGAGGGCCTAATGAGCAGTTCTTC. It encodes CASSVTLLAGGPNEQFF.

This clonotype was detected ten times or more. The CDR3 reads CASSRQLAGASSEQFF. As DNA, the CDR3 is TGTGCCAGCAGCCGCCAACTAGCGGGGGCCAGTAGTGAGCAGTTCTTC. The chain combines TRBV4-2 with TRBJ2-1; 11 nucleotides agree with TRBD2. CDR3 length: 16 residues. The germline V gene encodes CDR1 LGHNA and CDR2 YNFKEQ. After removal of 4 bases from V and 9 bases from J, the junction contained 11 bases not matched to a gene.

The rearrangement uses TRBV20-1 and TRBJ2-3, with TRBD2 matching 8 bases. CDR1 and CDR2 (germline): DFQATT, SNEGSKA (reference sequence). Losses at the gene ends were 1 base for V and 5 bases for J; bases not matched to a gene: 8. There are 15 residues in the CDR3. The chain's CDR3 is CSARGLAGRLDTQYF. Here the CDR3 DNA reads TGCAGTGCTAGAGGGCTAGCGGGTCGATTAGATACGCAGTATTTT.

This clonotype has at least ten counts. The chain carries TRBV20-1 and TRBJ2-2; 9 bases map to TRBD1. The CDR3 loop spans 15 amino acids. The germline V gene encodes CDR1 DFQATT and CDR2 SNEGSKA (reference sequence). Unmatched junction bases numbered 6, after V lost 0 bases and J lost 7 bases. The CDR3 loop reads CSARDPDRGFGELFF. CDR3 bases: TGCAGTGCTAGAGATCCGGACAGGGGATTCGGGGAGCTGTTTTTT.

The sample holds many counts of this clonotype. The chain joins TRBV23-1 to TRBJ2-1, with 8 bases aligning to TRBD2. TRBV23-1 is an open reading frame whose function is uncertain. The CDR3 totals 16 residues. V shed 7 bases, J shed 8 bases, and the junction held 16 bases outside the gene matches. This chain's CDR3 is CASILPPGTSFHEQFF. CDR3 in DNA: TGCGCCAGCATCTTACCTCCCGGGACTAGTTTCCATGAGCAGTTCTTC.

This clonotype was observed at least ten times. The rearrangement joins TRBV20-1 to TRBJ1-6, with D tentatively TRBD1 (5 bases). Germline V CDR1 and CDR2: DFQATT, SNEGSKA (reference sequence). The CDR3 is made up of 13 amino acids. Trimming removed 4 bases at V and 9 bases at J, with 13 bases between. The CDR3 bases are TGCAGTGCTACCCGGGGGATGGGTTCACCCCTCCACTTT. Protein: CSATRGMGSPLHF.

This clonotype was observed at least ten times. CDR3 DNA sequence: TGTGCCAGCACCCCGTCCTTTAGTAATGAAAAACTGTTTTTT. Translation gives CASTPSFSNEKLFF. The gene calls are TRBV28 and TRBJ1-4; D gene unclear. V was pared by 7 bases and J by 4 bases, with 13 bases between. There are 14 residues in the CDR3. CDR1 MDHEN and CDR2 SYDVKM come from the germline V gene.

This clonotype was recorded at least ten times. The chain uses TRBV7-3 and TRBJ2-1, with 7 nucleotides matching TRBD2. J was trimmed by 5 bases and V by 5 bases; bases with no gene match: 9. The length of the CDR3 is 15 residues. CDR1 and CDR2 from the germline V gene are SGHTA and FQGTGA. CDR3 amino acids: CASSPTGGQDNEQFF. The DNA for the CDR3 is TGTGCCAGCAGCCCAACGGGGGGTCAAGACAATGAGCAGTTCTTC.

There are many counts of this clonotype. The CDR3, as DNA: TGTGCCACCAGCAGAGCACCTGCAAGGGAGCAGTTCTTC. Translating it yields CATSRAPAREQFF. The J gene is TRBJ2-1, the V gene TRBV15, with unresolved D. The CDR3 runs 13 residues. Germline V gene lookup returns CDR1 LNHNV and CDR2 YYDKDF (reference sequence). The V end lost 1 base, the J end lost 10 bases, and 11 bases lay between the germline ends.

This clonotype was detected ten times or more. The gene calls are TRBV20-1 and TRBJ2-3; 8 nucleotides line up with TRBD2. Losses at the gene ends were 4 bases for V and 2 bases for J; bases not matched to a gene: 5. Germline V gene sequence: CDR1 DFQATT, CDR2 SNEGSKA (reference sequence). The length of the CDR3 is 14 residues. DNA of the CDR3: TGCAGTGCTACGGTAGCGGGGATCACAGATACGCAGTATTTT. The encoded protein is CSATVAGITDTQYF.

This clonotype was detected only a few times. V and J are TRBV4-1 and TRBJ2-5, with D unclear. The CDR3 sequence is 16 residues long. V shed 2 bases and J shed 1 base, with 14 bases lying between them. The germline CDR1 and CDR2 sequences are MGHRA and YSYEKL. The CDR3 sequence: CASSQPKVLGQETQYF. The DNA of the CDR3 is TGCGCCAGCAGCCAACCCAAAGTGCTCGGCCAAGAGACCCAGTACTTC.

This clonotype was observed many times. The CDR3 region is CSVSGRAGTDTQYF. The CDR3 DNA sequence: TGCAGTGTTAGCGGGAGGGCCGGGACAGATACGCAGTATTTT. The chain uses TRBV20-1 and TRBJ2-3, with TRBD2 identical over 11 bases. Per germline, CDR1 DFQATT and CDR2 SNEGSKA (reference sequence). The CDR3 runs to 14 residues. The V gene end was trimmed by 7 bases and the J gene end by 3 bases; junction bases not matched to a gene: 6.

This clonotype occurred many times. The gene calls are TRBV4-1 and TRBJ2-3; 10 bases fit TRBD2. Germline V gene data show CDR1 as MGHRA and CDR2 as YSYEKL. The CDR3 length is 17 residues. The ends lost 1 base at V and 2 bases at J; junction bases unmatched: 6. Here the CDR3 DNA reads TGCGCCAGCAGCCAAGGGCTAGCGGGAGTCTCCACAGATACGCAGTATTTT. This sequence encodes CASSQGLAGVSTDTQYF.

V usage is TRBV3-1 and J usage is TRBJ2-3; 12 bases map to TRBD1. V lost 5 bases and J lost 2; bases outside the gene matches: 5. The CDR3 runs to 16 residues. The germline V gene encodes CDR1 LGHDT and CDR2 YNNKEL (reference sequence). The CDR3 nucleotides are TGTGCCAGCAGCAGTCGGGACAGGGGGCTCACAGATACGCAGTATTTT. Translation: CASSSRDRGLTDTQYF.

This clonotype was seen at least ten times. The V gene is TRBV12-3 or TRBV12-4, the J gene TRBJ2-2; 9 bases match TRBD2. The J segment lost 4 bases and the V segment lost 3 bases, leaving 6 bases of the junction unmatched. The CDR3 sequence is 16 residues long. DNA for the CDR3: TGTGCCAGCAGTTTGCCCCTTAGCGGGGGCACCGGGGAGCTGTTTTTT. Translation: CASSLPLSGGTGELFF.

This CDR3 reads CASSLSRPETYEQYF. The CDR3 DNA sequence: TGTGCCAGCAGTTTAAGTCGTCCAGAGACCTACGAGCAGTACTTC. The V gene is TRBV27, the J gene TRBJ2-7; unclear D gene. The V gene lost 2 bases and the J gene lost 2 bases, with 13 bases spanning the gap. Germline V gene lookup returns CDR1 MNHEY and CDR2 SMNVEV (reference sequence). The CDR3 has 15 amino acids.

This clonotype has at least ten counts. The chain uses TRBV19 and TRBJ2-7; D possibly corresponds to TRBD1 (6 bases). Germline V gene lookup returns CDR1 LNHDA and CDR2 SQIVND (reference sequence). This CDR3 has 14 amino acids. V was clipped by 3 bases and J by 3 bases, with 12 bases between them. CDR3 amino acids: CASSIGQNSYEQYF. The CDR3 region has the DNA TGTGCCAGTAGTATCGGACAGAATAGCTACGAGCAGTACTTC.

This clonotype was observed a few times. The chain recombines TRBV20-1 with TRBJ2-5; 10 nucleotides align to TRBD2. Germline CDR1 is DFQATT and CDR2 is SNEGSKA (reference sequence). V lost 6 bases and J lost 4; bases outside the gene matches: 8. The CDR3 loop spans 14 amino acids. CDR3 DNA: TGCAGTGCGGGCGTAGCGGGAGGTGGAGAGACCCAGTACTTC. Protein sequence: CSAGVAGGGETQYF.

The V and J genes are TRBV11-2 and TRBJ2-1, with 10 positions matching TRBD2. The length of the CDR3 is 15 residues. Germline V CDR1 and CDR2: SGHAT, FQNNGV. Unmatched junction bases numbered 11, after V lost 5 bases and J lost 10 bases. The CDR3: CASSRQRGGFLEQFF. The CDR3 region has the DNA TGTGCCAGCAGCCGACAGCGGGGGGGGTTTCTCGAGCAGTTCTTC.

This clonotype occurred many times. The chain has TRBV4-2 and TRBJ2-1, with a tentative D call TRBD2 (7 bases). Germline lookup yields CDR1 LGHNA and CDR2 YNFKEQ. This CDR3 region has 14 residues. V gave up 5 bases and J gave up 7 bases, with 15 bases separating them. This CDR3 reads CASSRGGRGNEQFF. The DNA of the CDR3 is TGTGCCAGCAGCAGGGGGGGTAGAGGAAATGAGCAGTTCTTC.

In its sample, this clonotype was seen many times. The chain links TRBV28 to TRBJ1-2; D gene unclear. The CDR3 loop spans 13 amino acids. Trimming removed 10 bases from V and 0 bases from J, with 12 bases in between. The germline CDR1 and CDR2 sequences are MDHEN and SYDVKM. DNA for the CDR3: TGTGCCACCGTCGGTCCACCTAACTATGGCTACACCTTC. Protein product: CATVGPPNYGYTF.